The 26 T cell receptor beta chains given below trace back to one sample, sequenced in a study of blood T cell repertoires in COVID-19 (TCRdb year 2020). Receptor amplification or capture employed the immunoSEQ multiplex PCR assay. The source is immuneACCESS, and TCRdb retained only in-frame sequences with V and J called. Part of the clones is not carried over; for the studies checked, unresolved V genes explain less than half of this, and the remainder is unexplained. Here the sample has tens of thousands of clones; 65% to 80% occur a single time. Over 25% of the sample comes from the top ten. The material sequenced was peripheral blood. The receptors originated from a woman older than 75 with active or convalescent COVID-19.

The chain couples TRBV12-3 or TRBV12-4 to TRBJ1-1; D gene ambiguous. CDR3 length: 13 amino acids. V was pared by 3 bases and J by 0 bases, with 5 bases between. For the CDR3, the DNA is TGTGCCAGCAGTTTCTCTGTGAACACTGAAGCTTTCTTT. The encoded protein is CASSFSVNTEAFF.

Only a few counts were recorded for this clone. The V call is TRBV19, the J call TRBJ1-2; 9 bases align to TRBD1. The CDR3 loop spans 16 amino acids. Germline CDR1 is LNHDA and CDR2 is SQIVND (reference sequence). The junction had 11 bases not matched to a gene; V was cut back by 5 bases and J by 4 bases. CDR3 nucleotide sequence: TGTGCCAGTAGTTCACAGGGGGCCTCAAGATTCTATGGCTACACCTTC. It codes for CASSSQGASRFYGYTF.

J is TRBJ2-3 and V is TRBV7-2; 9 bases match TRBD2. Unmatched junction bases numbered 12, after V lost 5 bases and J lost 3 bases. CDR1 and CDR2 (germline): SGHTA, FQGNSA. The CDR3 contains 17 residues. The CDR3 protein is CASSPSPAGGATDTQYF. The CDR3, as DNA: TGTGCCAGCAGCCCCTCACCCGCGGGGGGGGCGACAGATACGCAGTATTTT.

CDR3 DNA: TGCGCTTCGGGGACAGACCCTTATCAGCCCCAGCATTTT. Amino acids: CASGTDPYQPQHF. The chain links TRBV5-1 to TRBJ1-5, with TRBD1 matching over 7 bases. The CDR3 has 13 amino acids. Germline V gene lookup returns CDR1 SGHRS and CDR2 YFSETQ.

This clone was observed a few times. Other DNA sequences in this specimen translate into the identical CDR3. The rearrangement uses TRBV7-9 and TRBJ1-6; D is possibly TRBD1 (6 bases). Looked up from germline, CDR1 is SEHNR and CDR2 is FQNEAQ (reference sequence). V gave up 2 bases and J gave up 7 bases, with 9 bases separating them. The CDR3 has 14 amino acids. CDR3 residues: CASSLTGRNSPLHF. The CDR3 coding sequence is TGTGCCAGCAGCTTAACAGGGCGGAATTCACCCCTCCACTTT.

In this sample, this clone turned up a few times. This rearrangement joins TRBV6-5 to TRBJ1-3, with a weak D call TRBD1 (6 bases). The V gene's germline CDR1 is MNHEY and CDR2 SVGAGI. V dropped 0 bases and J dropped 4 bases, with 10 bases sitting between them. The CDR3 sequence is 15 residues long. The CDR3 region has the DNA TGTGCCAGCAGTTACTCGACAGGCATAGGAAACACCATATATTTT. Residues: CASSYSTGIGNTIYF.

This rearrangement joins TRBV5-1 to TRBJ1-2; D is perhaps TRBD1 (5 bases). V was cut by 0 bases and J by 4 bases, with 10 bases left in between. This CDR3 is built from 14 residues. Germline V CDR1 and CDR2: SGHRS, YFSETQ. The CDR3 sequence is CASSLVQGGYGYTF. CDR3 coding DNA: TGCGCCAGCAGCTTGGTTCAGGGCGGCTATGGCTACACCTTC.

The chain is built from TRBV6-2 or TRBV6-3 and TRBJ2-1, with 9 bases matching TRBD2. J gave up 8 bases and V 2 bases, and 13 bases lay outside the gene matches. In germline, CDR1 is MNHEY, CDR2 SVGEGT. There are 17 residues in the CDR3. The CDR3 loop is CASSYDPSGATRDEQFF. CDR3 in DNA: TGTGCCAGCAGTTACGATCCTAGCGGGGCCACCAGGGATGAGCAGTTCTTC.

The chain links TRBV10-3 to TRBJ1-1; 10 bases map to TRBD1. Germline CDR1 is ENHRY and CDR2 is SYGVKD. V gave up 6 bases and J gave up 5 bases; unmatched junction bases: 18. This CDR3 has 18 residues. The CDR3 bases are TGTGCCATCAGGACATATGTCGGACAGGGGGAGGTAGGAACTGAAGCTTTCTTT. Amino acids: CAIRTYVGQGEVGTEAFF.

This clone has only one observation. This chain connects TRBV6-6 to TRBJ1-2, with TRBD1 matching 9 bases. The CDR3 sequence is 14 residues long. V dropped 4 bases and J dropped 8; count of bases not matched to a gene: 8. Germline CDR1 is MNHNY and CDR2 is SVGAGI (reference sequence). The CDR3 nucleotides are TGTGCCAGCAGTTTCCCGGGACAGGGAATCGGCTACACCTTC. The encoded protein is CASSFPGQGIGYTF.

The chain carries TRBV6-1 and TRBJ1-2, with D unclear. This CDR3 contains 13 residues. Germline lookup yields CDR1 MNHNS and CDR2 SASEGT. Trimming left V 0 bases short and J 5 bases short, with 7 bases between. In nucleotides, the CDR3 is TGTGCCAGCAGTGAAGCCAGAATTTATGGCTACACCTTC. It translates to CASSEARIYGYTF.

This clone came up a few times. The chain joins TRBV29-1 to TRBJ2-5, with 8 bases fitting TRBD1. The length of the CDR3 is 11 residues. The germline V gene has CDR1 SQVTM and CDR2 ANQGSEA. Losses at the gene ends were 7 bases for V and 5 bases for J; bases not matched to a gene: 3. The CDR3 loop is CSAGDRETQYF. In DNA, the CDR3 is TGCAGCGCCGGGGACAGGGAGACCCAGTACTTC.

The chain uses TRBV19 and TRBJ1-2; D not resolved. Germline V gene sequence: CDR1 LNHDA, CDR2 SQIVND (reference sequence). This CDR3 spans 11 amino acids. V was pared by 6 bases and J by 7 bases, with 9 bases between. CDR3 sequence (DNA): TGTGCCAGTAGCCTAGGAAGTGGCTACACCTTC. Its protein product is CASSLGSGYTF. The variable domain in full, completed from reference TRBV19 and TRBJ1-2, reads DGGITQSPKYLFRKEGQNVTLSCEQNLNHDAMYWYRQDPGQGLRLIYYSQIVNDFQKGDIAEGYSVSREKKESFPLTVTSAQKNPTAFYLCASSLGSGYTFGSGTRLTVV.

The rearrangement uses TRBV13 and TRBJ2-7; 8 nucleotides agree with TRBD2. Trimming at V came to 5 bases and at J to 3 bases, leaving 12 bases not matched to a gene. The CDR3 sequence is 16 residues long. The germline gives CDR1 PRHDT, CDR2 FYEKMQ (reference sequence). CDR3 in amino acids: CASSALGSGGNYEQYF. CDR3 in DNA: TGTGCCAGCAGCGCGCTGGGGAGCGGGGGTAACTACGAGCAGTACTTC.

This clone was counted at least ten times. This chain joins TRBV4-3 and TRBJ1-4; 10 bases are a match to TRBD1. Germline lookup yields CDR1 LGHNA and CDR2 YSLEER. V shed 1 base and J 9 bases; nucleotides not matched to a gene: 2. This CDR3 has 14 amino acids. For the CDR3, the DNA is TGCGCCAGCAGCCAAGGACAGGGGGCGAAAAAACTGTTTTTT. Its protein is CASSQGQGAKKLFF.

This sequence joins TRBV5-5 and TRBJ2-3; 12 bases align to TRBD2. Per the germline V gene, CDR1 is SGHKS and CDR2 is YYEKEE (reference sequence). V gave up 4 bases and J gave up 0 bases; unmatched junction bases: 6. The CDR3 length is 17 residues. The CDR3 is CASSLLAGGISTDTQYF. In DNA form, the CDR3 reads TGTGCCAGCAGCCTACTAGCGGGGGGAATTAGCACAGATACGCAGTATTTT.

This clone was seen a single time. Additional DNA sequences in this sample encode the identical CDR3. The V call is TRBV18, the J call TRBJ2-5; 7 bases match TRBD1. Germline CDR1 reads KGHSH; CDR2 reads LQKENI. The trim removed 3 bases at V and 1 base at J, leaving 2 bases unmatched. The CDR3 contains 14 residues. CDR3 coding DNA: TGTGCCAGCTCACCGCGACAGGGCCAAGAGACCCAGTACTTC. It is translated as CASSPRQGQETQYF.

This sequence joins TRBV7-3 and TRBJ2-1; TRBD2 matches 9 bases. Germline CDR1 SGHTA, CDR2 FQGTGA. The V and J ends lost 3 bases and 4 bases, in that order; junction bases with no gene match: 4. The CDR3 length is 15 residues. The CDR3 sequence is CASSLASGAYNEQFF. In nucleotides, the CDR3 is TGTGCCAGCAGCTTGGCTAGCGGGGCTTACAATGAGCAGTTCTTC.

The rearrangement links TRBV1 to TRBJ2-3; the table names TRBD2, a call not compared with the DNA. TRBV1 is shown as a pseudogene. This CDR3 contains 17 residues. CDR3 protein: CTSSGTSGGASTDTQYF. In DNA, the CDR3 is TGCACCAGCAGCGGGACTAGCGGGGGGGCTAGCACAGATACGCAGTATTTT.

This clone was counted a few times. This chain connects TRBV6-8 to TRBJ1-3; 7 bases match TRBD1. The CDR3 loop spans 15 amino acids. Trimming cost V 9 bases and J 0 bases; bases outside gene matches: 8. Germline lookup yields CDR1 MNHGY and CDR2 SAAAGT. The CDR3 reads CASYRGPASGNTIYF. The CDR3, as DNA: TGTGCCAGTTACAGGGGACCTGCCTCTGGAAACACCATATATTTT.

This clone has only one observation. The V call is TRBV6-2 or TRBV6-3, the J call TRBJ1-6, with TRBD1 matching over 7 bases. The CDR3 covers 17 residues. Germline CDR1 reads MNHEY; CDR2 reads SVGEGT. Germline trimming cut 2 bases from V and 4 bases from J; bases unmatched to any gene: 8. CDR3 coding DNA: TGTGCCAGCAGTTACGAGCCGGAGGGGGCTTATAATTCACCCCTCCACTTT. Residues: CASSYEPEGAYNSPLHF.

This chain links TRBV12-3 or TRBV12-4 with TRBJ1-6; D is perhaps TRBD1 (6 bases). The CDR3 contains 12 residues. Trimming took 6 bases from V and 7 from J, leaving 7 bases between them. In DNA, the CDR3 is TGTGCCAGCAGCAGGGGAAATTCACCCCTCCACTTT. It specifies CASSRGNSPLHF.

This chain joins TRBV5-8 and TRBJ1-2, with 7 bases that match TRBD1. The CDR3 consists of 13 residues. After removal of 3 bases from V and 7 bases from J, the junction contained 6 bases not matched to a gene. CDR1 SGHTS and CDR2 YDEGEE come from the germline V gene. DNA of the CDR3: TGTGCCAGCAGCTCAGTCAGGGGGGCTGGCTACACCTTC. This encodes CASSSVRGAGYTF.

A few counts support this clone. V and J are TRBV2 and TRBJ2-1; 8 bases fit TRBD2. Germline V lookup: CDR1 SNHLY, CDR2 FYNNEI. The length of the CDR3 is 14 residues. After removal of 9 bases from V and 2 bases from J, the junction contained 6 bases not matched to a gene. In DNA form, the CDR3 reads TGTGCCAGTACAGCGGGGGTCCCCTACAATGAGCAGTTCTTC. It encodes CASTAGVPYNEQFF.

The chain combines TRBV5-1 with TRBJ1-1; TRBD1 aligns across 10 bases. V lost 0 bases and J lost 7; bases outside the gene matches: 6. This CDR3 contains 15 residues. Per the germline V gene, CDR1 is SGHRS and CDR2 is YFSETQ. CDR3 protein: CASSLATGGPREAFF. In nucleotides, the CDR3 is TGCGCCAGCAGCTTGGCGACAGGGGGCCCCCGTGAAGCTTTCTTT.

The gene calls are TRBV9 and TRBJ2-1; 14 bases match TRBD2. The CDR3 is 19 amino acids. In germline, CDR1 is SGDLS, CDR2 YYNGEE. Germline trimming cut 4 bases from V and 2 bases from J; bases unmatched to any gene: 11. CDR3 sequence (DNA): TGTGCCAGCAGCCCCTGGACTAGCGGGGGGCCCGTTGCCTACAATGAGCAGTTCTTC. Translated: CASSPWTSGGPVAYNEQFF.